The T cell receptor beta chain described here comes from a study of CD8 T cells in ankylosing spondylitis. Study-wide results and caveats: The study looked at matched synovial fluid samples from ankylosing spondylitis patients. Disease-linked clones were reported to be significantly enriched there. A TCR beta motif made of eight highly homologous variants seemed typical of ankylosing spondylitis blood. Past research had described some motif variants in reactive arthritis synovial fluid and blood.

With regard to this clonotype: Its antigen remains unidentified. Being one base from a much bigger clone, this may be a read error.

Between the trimmed V and J ends, which lost 4 bases and 8 bases, there was a span of 12 bases. CDR1 is DFQATT, CDR2 SNEGSKA, per germline (reference sequence). The CDR3 runs 11 residues. Making use of molecular barcodes, quantitative 5'-RACE generated TCR beta libraries. TCRdb re-called the 5' RACE reads through MiXCR, storing one row per CDR3 protein. The sample yields about 320,000 distinct CDR3 sequences, 11% seen once. Sequenced sample: blood, either unsorted or a sorted T cell fraction (not recorded which). The source of this sequence is a female donor with ankylosing spondylitis or in good health (not recorded which). V usage is TRBV20-1 and J usage is TRBJ2-7; unclear D gene. In DNA form, the CDR3 reads TGCAGTGCTACGCCGCTGGGGAAGCAGTACTTC. Translated, it gives CSATPLGKQYF.